The clone carrying this TCR beta chain occurred a few times. The target antigen is unknown. This record comes from a study of spatial heterogeneity in lung cancer. Study at large: Detection consistently captured more beta-chain sequences than alpha-chain sequences. There were, on average, more than 8.5 raw-read appearances for each unique TCR and UMI combination.

Carried by each TCR cDNA molecule was a unique molecular identifier. Via MiXCR, TCRdb re-called the 5' RACE reads, giving one row per CDR3 protein. The repertoire holds about 38,000 distinct CDR3 sequences, with 4% to 6% as singletons. Time point specified: sample taken at primary tumor resection. Whole RNA obtained from tumor, nontumor lung or frozen PBMC underwent sequencing without sorting. Study outcomes and limitations: At tumor resection, ubiquitous expanded TCRs were detected in blood more often than later.

Trimming removed 8 bases from V and 0 bases from J, with 16 bases in between. This CDR3 is built from 15 residues. Germline CDR1 and CDR2: MNHEY and SVGEGT. The material was PBMCs, obtained at surgery. The chain combines TRBV6-2 or TRBV6-3 with TRBJ1-1; no firm D call. This clonotype was obtained from a female donor with early-stage non-small cell lung cancer. The chain's CDR3 is CASHLPTDMNTEAFF. CDR3 nucleotide sequence: TGTGCCAGCCACCTCCCCACAGACATGAACACTGAAGCTTTCTTT.